The rows below give T cell receptor beta chains drawn from one sample of a study of blood T cell repertoires in COVID-19. Some clones are missing from TCRdb's copy, which holds only in-frame ones; the method was immunoSEQ multiplex PCR. The sample consists of some 200,000 clones, roughly nine tenths of them appearing once. Material: PBMCs or T cells enriched from blood (not recorded which). Receptor source: a woman in her forties or fifties in a cohort exposed to, infected with or recovered from COVID-19 (not recorded which). The CDR3 runs from the conserved cysteine through the conserved F or W. D genes are given only for firm matches. Expanded clones get a size class; other rows say once, few or many, or leave the size out.

v_gene: TRBV12-3/TRBV12-4; j_gene: TRBJ2-7; abundance: .; d_gene: TRBD1; CDR3nt: TGTGCCAGCACTTTAACAGGGGTATACGAGCAGTACTTC; CDR3aa: CASTLTGVYEQYF
v_gene: TRBV7-8; j_gene: TRBJ2-2; abundance: .; d_gene: TRBD1; CDR3nt: TGTGCCAGCACCCCGACAGGGAATTTGGTCTCCGGGGAGCTGTTTTTT; CDR3aa: CASTPTGNLVSGELFF
v_gene: TRBV4-3; j_gene: TRBJ2-1; abundance: .; d_gene: TRBD1; CDR3nt: TGCGCCAGCAGCCAGAGACAGGGGATGGATGAGCAGTTCTTC; CDR3aa: CASSQRQGMDEQFF
v_gene: TRBV11-2; j_gene: TRBJ1-1; abundance: few; d_gene: TRBD1; CDR3nt: TGTGCCAGCAGCGCCTGGACAGGGCAGAACACTGAAGCTTTCTTT; CDR3aa: CASSAWTGQNTEAFF
v_gene: TRBV9; j_gene: TRBJ2-1; abundance: .; d_gene: TRBD2; CDR3nt: TGTGCCAGCAGCAGGAGAGCGGGGGACAATGAGCAGTTCTTC; CDR3aa: CASSRRAGDNEQFF
v_gene: TRBV7-9; j_gene: TRBJ1-6; abundance: once; d_gene: .; CDR3nt: TGTGCCAGCAGCTTTAAGACAGTAATGAATTCACCCCTCCACTTT; CDR3aa: CASSFKTVMNSPLHF
v_gene: TRBV19; j_gene: TRBJ1-1; abundance: .; d_gene: .; CDR3nt: TGTGCCAGTAGTCCCAGCGTCGGGTTCGTAGCTTTCTTT; CDR3aa: CASSPSVGFVAFF
v_gene: TRBV18; j_gene: TRBJ2-7; abundance: .; d_gene: TRBD1; CDR3nt: TGTGCCAGCTCACCTGGACAGGGCTCCTACGAGCAGTACTTC; CDR3aa: CASSPGQGSYEQYF
v_gene: TRBV2; j_gene: TRBJ1-4; abundance: .; d_gene: .; CDR3nt: TGTGCCAGCAGTCCCCAGGGGCTGGATGAAAAACTGTTTTTT; CDR3aa: CASSPQGLDEKLFF
v_gene: TRBV6-4; j_gene: TRBJ1-2; abundance: .; d_gene: .; CDR3nt: TGTGCCAGCAGTGGCTTCGCCGAGCCTAACTATGGCTACACCTTC; CDR3aa: CASSGFAEPNYGYTF
v_gene: TRBV28; j_gene: TRBJ1-6; abundance: .; d_gene: TRBD1; CDR3nt: TGTGCCAGCAGTCCGACAGGGATCGGTTCCTATAATTCACCCCTCCACTTT; CDR3aa: CASSPTGIGSYNSPLHF
v_gene: TRBV2; j_gene: TRBJ1-1; abundance: .; d_gene: TRBD1; CDR3nt: TGTGCCAGCAGTGAAGCCAGGGGGCCAACTGAAGCTTTCTTT; CDR3aa: CASSEARGPTEAFF
v_gene: TRBV4-3; j_gene: TRBJ2-5; abundance: .; d_gene: .; CDR3nt: TGCGCCAGCAGCCAAGGGGACATCGGAGGAGAGACCCAGTACTTC; CDR3aa: CASSQGDIGGETQYF
v_gene: TRBV2; j_gene: TRBJ1-4; abundance: .; d_gene: .; CDR3nt: TGTGCCAGCAGGGAATTCGTTGGAGACTCTAATGAAAAACTGTTTTTT; CDR3aa: CASREFVGDSNEKLFF
v_gene: TRBV2; j_gene: TRBJ2-7; abundance: .; d_gene: .; CDR3nt: TGTGCCAGCAGTGACCAGGGGCTACGCTACGAGCAGTACTTC; CDR3aa: CASSDQGLRYEQYF
v_gene: TRBV3-1/TRBV3-2; j_gene: TRBJ1-1; abundance: .; d_gene: .; CDR3nt: TGTGCCAGCACCTTACAGCAGGGTGAAGCTTTCTTT; CDR3aa: CASTLQQGEAFF
v_gene: TRBV11-2; j_gene: TRBJ1-2; abundance: .; d_gene: TRBD1; CDR3nt: TGTGCCAGCAGCTTAGGGCAGGGGGCTGGCTACACCTTC; CDR3aa: CASSLGQGAGYTF
v_gene: TRBV4-3; j_gene: TRBJ1-2; abundance: .; d_gene: .; CDR3nt: TGCGCCAGCAGCCAAGATTCCGGGGATCTTGGCTATGGCTACACCTTC; CDR3aa: CASSQDSGDLGYGYTF
v_gene: TRBV10-2; j_gene: TRBJ1-3; abundance: few; d_gene: .; CDR3nt: TGCGCCAGCAGGCCCGAACAGGGTCCCAGAAACACCATATATTTT; CDR3aa: CASRPEQGPRNTIYF
v_gene: TRBV7-2; j_gene: TRBJ1-3; abundance: .; d_gene: .; CDR3nt: TGTGCCAGCAGCTCCTTAGGAAACACCATATATTTT; CDR3aa: CASSSLGNTIYF
v_gene: TRBV5-1; j_gene: TRBJ2-7; abundance: .; d_gene: TRBD1; CDR3nt: TGCGCCAGCAGCTTGGCCCCAGGACAGGGCTCCTACGAGCAGTACTTC; CDR3aa: CASSLAPGQGSYEQYF
v_gene: TRBV30; j_gene: TRBJ2-5; abundance: .; d_gene: TRBD2; CDR3nt: TGTGCCTGGAGTGGCGGGGGGCCCGGGACCCAGTACTTC; CDR3aa: CAWSGGGPGTQYF
v_gene: TRBV10-2; j_gene: TRBJ2-4; abundance: once; d_gene: TRBD1; CDR3nt: TGCGCCAGCAGTGAGGTAGGACAGGGGCCCAACATTCAGTACTTC; CDR3aa: CASSEVGQGPNIQYF
v_gene: TRBV7-7; j_gene: TRBJ2-2; abundance: .; d_gene: .; CDR3nt: TGTGCTAGCAGCCCCGGACAGATTTACACCGGGGAGCTGTTTTTT; CDR3aa: CASSPGQIYTGELFF
v_gene: TRBV5-1; j_gene: TRBJ2-7; abundance: .; d_gene: .; CDR3nt: TGCGCCAGCAGCTTGGATGCGGGGGCCTTCTACGAGCAGTACTTC; CDR3aa: CASSLDAGAFYEQYF
v_gene: TRBV6-5; j_gene: TRBJ2-1; abundance: .; d_gene: .; CDR3nt: TGTGCCAGCAGTAAGACAGTGGGAAATGAGCAGTTCTTC; CDR3aa: CASSKTVGNEQFF
v_gene: TRBV3-1/TRBV3-2; j_gene: TRBJ2-7; abundance: .; d_gene: TRBD2; CDR3nt: TGTGCCAGCAGCCTCGGCGGGGGTTCCTACGAGCAGTACTTC; CDR3aa: CASSLGGGSYEQYF
v_gene: TRBV7-2; j_gene: TRBJ1-5; abundance: .; d_gene: .; CDR3nt: TGTGCCAGCAGCCCTCCGGGACTCTCGGGGAGGGAGCCCCAGCATTTT; CDR3aa: CASSPPGLSGREPQHF